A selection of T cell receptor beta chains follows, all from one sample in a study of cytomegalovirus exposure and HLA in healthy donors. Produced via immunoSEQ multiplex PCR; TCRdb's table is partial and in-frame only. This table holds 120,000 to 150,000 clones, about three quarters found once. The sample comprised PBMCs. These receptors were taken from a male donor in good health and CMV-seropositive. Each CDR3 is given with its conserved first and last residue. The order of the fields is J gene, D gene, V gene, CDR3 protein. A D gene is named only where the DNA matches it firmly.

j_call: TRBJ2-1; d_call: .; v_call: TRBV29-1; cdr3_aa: CSVELGDRYNEQFF
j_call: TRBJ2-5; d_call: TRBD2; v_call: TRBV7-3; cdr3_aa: CASSLGLGDETQYF
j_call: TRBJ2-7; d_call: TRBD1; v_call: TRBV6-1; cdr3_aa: CASSDGTGGVGAPYEQYF
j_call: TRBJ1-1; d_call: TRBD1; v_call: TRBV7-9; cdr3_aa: CASSAGTGANTEAFF
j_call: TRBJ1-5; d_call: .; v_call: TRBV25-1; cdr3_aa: CASSEGGPHQPQHF
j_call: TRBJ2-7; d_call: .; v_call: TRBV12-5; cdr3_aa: CASGLGQRDSYEQYF
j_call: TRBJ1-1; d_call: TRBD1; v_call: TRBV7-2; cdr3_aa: CASSFAGGGEAFF
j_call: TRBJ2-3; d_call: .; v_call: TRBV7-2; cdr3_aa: CASSLEYSVTDTQYF
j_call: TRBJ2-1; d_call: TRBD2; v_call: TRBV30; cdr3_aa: CAWRGAGGRNEQFF
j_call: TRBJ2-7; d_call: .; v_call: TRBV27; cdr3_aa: CASSPPSSYEQYF
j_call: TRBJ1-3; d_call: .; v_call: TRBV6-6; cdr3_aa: CASSYEQGFRGNTIYF
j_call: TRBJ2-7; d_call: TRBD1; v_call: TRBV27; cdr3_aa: CASGRDRELGQYF
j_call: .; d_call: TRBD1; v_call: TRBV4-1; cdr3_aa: CASSIPGTGNEQYF
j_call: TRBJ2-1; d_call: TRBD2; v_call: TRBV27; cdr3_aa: CASSGYTRTSGGLYNEQFF
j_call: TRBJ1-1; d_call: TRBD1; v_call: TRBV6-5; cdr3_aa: CASSWQGDEAFF
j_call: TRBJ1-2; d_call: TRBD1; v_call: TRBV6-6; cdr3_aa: CASSRTGGEGYTF
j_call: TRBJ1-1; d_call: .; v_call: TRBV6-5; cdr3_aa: CASRRSAVNTEAFF